The rows below give T cell receptor beta chains drawn from one sample of a study of T cells in Graves' hyperthyroidism and ophthalmopathy. Each CDR3 protein is one row after TCRdb ran MiXCR on the multiplex PCR reads. Of about 520,000 distinct CDR3 sequences in the sample, roughly 24% were seen once. The sequencing sample was made of blood. These receptors all stem from a woman aged 25 to 39 with Graves' ophthalmopathy. Both conserved end residues are part of each CDR3. Each record gives: J gene, clone size, V gene, D gene, CDR3 protein, CDR3 DNA. D genes are given only for firm matches. Rows give clone size only sometimes, using once, few, many, or a class for an expanded clone.

TRBJ2-7	-	TRBV9	TRBD1	CASGVGDRPTYEQYF	TGTGCCAGCGGCGTGGGGGACAGGCCCACCTACGAGCAGTACTTC
TRBJ1-1	-	TRBV6-5	TRBD1	CASSYARGVTEAFF	TGTGCCAGCAGTTACGCCAGGGGGGTCACTGAAGCTTTCTTT
TRBJ2-5	once	TRBV27	-	CASSTRAGIETQYF	TGTGCCAGCAGTACGAGGGCAGGGATAGAGACCCAGTACTTC
TRBJ1-2	-	TRBV11-2	-	CASSSSLGPRANYGYTF	TGTGCCAGCAGCTCAAGCCTGGGGCCTAGAGCTAACTATGGCTACACCTTC
TRBJ2-5	-	TRBV29-1	TRBD2	CSAGPPGGETQYF	TGCAGCGCTGGGCCTCCGGGGGGAGAGACCCAGTACTTC
TRBJ1-5	few	TRBV7-9	-	CASSHFPPSNQPQHF	TGTGCCAGCAGCCATTTCCCCCCATCCAATCAGCCCCAGCATTTT
TRBJ1-1	many	TRBV9	-	CASSVAGGGTEAFF	TGTGCCAGCAGCGTAGCTGGGGGGGGCACTGAAGCTTTCTTT
TRBJ2-7	many	TRBV7-8	TRBD2	CASSLFGGGLANEQYF	TGTGCCAGCAGCTTATTTGGGGGGGGTTTAGCCAACGAGCAGTACTTC
TRBJ1-2	many	TRBV6-5	TRBD1	CASSQGGGGYTF	TGTGCCAGCAGTCAGGGAGGGGGCGGCTACACCTTC
TRBJ2-4	many	TRBV15	TRBD2	CATSSKLTSGAKNIKYF	TGTGCCACCAGCAGTAAACTGACTAGCGGGGCCAAAAACATTAAGTACTTC
TRBJ1-2	-	TRBV6-1	TRBD1	CASSEPPDRGYGYTF	TGTGCCAGCAGTGAACCCCCGGACAGGGGGTATGGCTACACCTTC
TRBJ1-5	many	TRBV25-1	-	CASSCNRQEKYQPQHF	TGTGCCAGCAGCTGCAATCGACAGGAAAAATATCAGCCCCAGCATTTT
TRBJ2-7	-	TRBV30	-	CAWSYPASYEQYF	TGTGCCTGGAGTTATCCAGCCTCCTACGAGCAGTACTTC
TRBJ1-1	few	TRBV18	TRBD1	CASSSLFSQGAEGEAFF	TGTGCCAGCTCATCCCTCTTCTCACAGGGGGCGGAGGGCGAAGCTTTCTTT
TRBJ2-6	many	TRBV19	-	CASSISDSGANVLTF	TGTGCCAGTAGTATCTCCGACTCTGGGGCCAACGTCCTGACTTTC
TRBJ1-1	many	TRBV28	TRBD1	CASERGDRDLNTEAFF	TGTGCCAGCGAGAGGGGGGACAGAGACTTGAACACTGAAGCTTTCTTT
TRBJ1-3	-	TRBV28	-	CASSLSVGSGNTIYF	TGTGCCAGCAGTTTATCGGTCGGCTCTGGAAACACCATATATTTT
TRBJ1-2	many	TRBV29-1	-	CSVEYVGYGGYTF	TGCAGCGTTGAGTATGTGGGTTATGGTGGCTACACCTTC
TRBJ2-7	-	TRBV12-3/TRBV12-4	TRBD2	CASKRTGGLEQYF	TGTGCCAGCAAAAGGACGGGGGGGCTTGAGCAGTACTTC
TRBJ2-2	many	TRBV7-3	TRBD2	CASKLAGDGELFF	TGTGCCAGCAAACTAGCGGGGGATGGGGAGCTGTTTTTT
TRBJ2-5	many	TRBV29-1	-	CSVGELEETQYF	TGCAGCGTTGGAGAGCTCGAGGAGACCCAGTACTTC
TRBJ2-6	-	TRBV27	TRBD1	CASSLRNRNRGKYGANVLTF	TGTGCCAGCAGTTTACGAAATCGGAACAGGGGGAAGTATGGGGCCAACGTCCTGACTTTC
TRBJ1-2	many	TRBV15	-	CATSRVGIASDGYTF	TGTGCCACCAGCAGAGTAGGTATAGCTTCTGATGGCTACACCTTC
TRBJ2-5	many	TRBV6-1	TRBD1	CASSDPDRGRETQYF	TGTGCCAGCAGTGACCCTGACAGGGGTCGCGAGACCCAGTACTTC
TRBJ2-3	many	TRBV6-5	-	CASSYLDTQYF	TGTGCCAGCAGTTACTTGGATACGCAGTATTTT
TRBJ2-2	-	TRBV20-1	TRBD2	CSARRVAGGPGGELFF	TGCAGTGCTAGGAGGGTAGCGGGGGGCCCGGGCGGGGAGCTGTTTTTT
TRBJ2-5	many	TRBV20-1	-	CSARVAGRNLGETQYF	TGCAGTGCTAGAGTGGCAGGGCGAAACCTCGGAGAGACCCAGTACTTC
TRBJ2-1	-	TRBV6-2/TRBV6-3	TRBD1	CASRPGQVNNEQFF	TGTGCCAGCAGGCCGGGACAGGTTAACAATGAGCAGTTCTTC
TRBJ1-1	-	TRBV18	TRBD1	CASSTTGVNTESFF	TGTGCCAGCTCAACTACAGGGGTGAACACTGAATCTTTCTTT
TRBJ2-7	many	TRBV6-1	-	CASSLSAYSYEQYF	TGTGCCAGCAGTCTCTCAGCGTACTCCTACGAGCAGTACTTC
TRBJ2-7	few	TRBV6-1	-	CASSEALLDYHYEQYF	TGTGCCAGCAGTGAAGCGCTTCTAGACTACCACTACGAGCAGTACTTC
TRBJ1-5	many	TRBV6-1	-	CASSVRPDNQPQHF	TGTGCCAGCAGTGTTCGACCCGACAATCAGCCCCAGCATTTT
TRBJ2-7	many	TRBV7-7	-	CASSLAETAEQYF	TGTGCTAGCAGCTTAGCCGAGACCGCCGAGCAGTACTTC
TRBJ2-7	-	TRBV28	-	CASTLGDTSYEQYF	TGTGCCAGCACCCTGGGGGACACCTCCTACGAGCAGTACTTC
TRBJ2-7	many	TRBV28	TRBD1	CASSSALGQGVYEQYF	TGTGCCAGCAGTTCAGCCTTGGGACAGGGGGTTTACGAGCAGTACTTC
TRBJ2-7	-	TRBV2	TRBD1	CASSVGTGGTYEQYF	TGTGCCAGCAGTGTGGGGACAGGGGGAACCTACGAGCAGTACTTC
TRBJ2-5	many	TRBV12-3/TRBV12-4	-	CASSFENEETQYF	TGTGCCAGCAGTTTCGAAAACGAAGAGACCCAGTACTTC
TRBJ1-1	few	TRBV19	TRBD1	CASTLGQGTEAFF	TGTGCCAGTACCTTGGGACAGGGAACTGAAGCTTTCTTT
TRBJ2-2	many	TRBV2	-	CASSAGGYTGELFF	TGTGCCAGCAGTGCCGGGGGCTACACCGGGGAGCTGTTTTTT
TRBJ1-2	few	TRBV20-1	-	CSASRPLKDGYTF	TGCAGTGCTAGTAGGCCGCTGAAGGATGGCTACACCTTC
TRBJ1-2	many	TRBV10-3	TRBD1	CAISNPGQGDGYTF	TGTGCCATCAGTAATCCGGGACAGGGAGATGGCTACACCTTC
TRBJ2-7	-	TRBV20-1	TRBD1	CSARGTGTSYEQYF	TGCAGTGCTAGGGGGACAGGCACCTCCTACGAGCAGTACTTC
TRBJ1-1	-	TRBV6-1	-	CASRVGGWNTEAFF	TGTGCCAGCAGGGTGGGCGGATGGAACACTGAAGCTTTCTTT
TRBJ2-4	-	TRBV20-1	-	CSVRAPGDIKYF	TGCAGTGTCCGGGCCCCTGGGGACATTAAGTACTTC
TRBJ2-7	-	TRBV7-2	-	CASSLFSDEQYF	TGTGCCAGCAGCTTATTCTCCGACGAGCAGTACTTC
TRBJ1-2	-	TRBV12-3/TRBV12-4	-	CASSFQYYGYTF	TGTGCCAGCAGTTTTCAATACTATGGCTACACCTTC
TRBJ2-5	-	TRBV30	-	CAWSEQRQETQYF	TGTGCCTGGAGTGAACAGCGTCAGGAGACCCAGTACTTC
TRBJ2-7	many	TRBV7-2	TRBD1	CASSPLGTGDYEQYF	TGTGCCAGCAGCCCCCTCGGGACAGGCGACTACGAGCAGTACTTC
TRBJ2-2	many	TRBV6-1	TRBD1	CASKRQGNTGELFF	TGTGCCAGCAAAAGACAGGGAAACACCGGGGAGCTGTTTTTT
TRBJ1-2	many	TRBV6-1	-	CASSRPDRLDYGYTF	TGTGCCAGCAGTCGTCCTGACAGGCTAGACTATGGCTACACCTTC
TRBJ1-3	many	TRBV10-3	-	CAGGRPTDSGNTIYF	TGTGCCGGGGGACGTCCGACAGACTCTGGAAACACCATATATTTT
TRBJ1-1	many	TRBV20-1	TRBD1	CSARRQGANTEAFF	TGCAGTGCTAGGAGACAGGGTGCGAACACTGAAGCTTTCTTT
TRBJ2-2	many	TRBV10-3	TRBD1	CAISESRDRANTGELFF	TGTGCCATCAGTGAAAGCAGGGACAGGGCTAACACCGGGGAGCTGTTTTTT
TRBJ2-7	many	TRBV27	TRBD2	CASGIRTSGRWEQYF	TGTGCCAGCGGAATTAGGACTAGCGGGAGGTGGGAGCAGTACTTC
TRBJ2-7	many	TRBV6-2/TRBV6-3	-	CASFTGRGFYEQYF	TGTGCCAGCTTTACGGGGCGCGGGTTCTACGAGCAGTACTTC